One and the same sample provided the 21 T cell receptor beta chains below, sequenced in a study of response to subunit inactivated influenza vaccine (dated by TCRdb to about 2018). The protocol used for the library was RT-PCR. Sequenced using an Illumina HiSeq 2500. TCRdb cleaned the public reads at Q25 with fastp, built clones with MiXCR and kept in-frame beta chains. Under each unique CDR3 protein, matching rows form one entry showing the most common genes and DNA. Across this sample there are more than 550,000 distinct CDR3 sequences, with about 12% seen only once. The biggest ten clones account for about 9.4% of the sample. Sequences were derived from PBMCs from blood, sampled on the day of vaccination. The source is a man over 45 who received an inactivated influenza vaccine. Donor details come from another sample of the same person, matched by shared clones.

This clonotype was seen only a few times. This chain uses TRBV27 with TRBJ2-1, with D possibly matching TRBD2 (7 bases). CDR3 length: 13 residues. V was shortened by 10 bases and J by 4 bases, with 14 bases between the two germline ends. Germline values: CDR1 MNHEY, CDR2 SMNVEV (reference sequence). CDR3 nucleotides: TGTGCCATCGTGAGCGGGACATACAATGAGCAGTTCTTC. Residues: CAIVSGTYNEQFF.

This clonotype was seen a handful of times. The chain has TRBV9 and TRBJ2-2, with 7 bases aligning to TRBD2. V lost 0 bases and J lost 5; bases outside the gene matches: 7. Germline lookup yields CDR1 SGDLS and CDR2 YYNGEE. This CDR3 has 16 residues. The CDR3 spells CASSVVSAGETGELFF. Written as DNA, the CDR3 is TGTGCCAGCAGCGTAGTTTCTGCGGGAGAAACCGGGGAGCTGTTTTTT.

V usage is TRBV20-1 and J usage is TRBJ2-1; possibly TRBD2 for D (6 bases). The germline gives CDR1 DFQATT, CDR2 SNEGSKA (reference sequence). The CDR3 consists of 14 residues. V was shortened by 1 base and J by 5 bases, with 12 bases between the two germline ends. This chain's CDR3 is CSARVGSRHNEQFF. As DNA, the CDR3 is TGCAGTGCTAGAGTCGGGAGCAGGCACAATGAGCAGTTCTTC.

This clonotype was seen ten or more times. The V and J genes are TRBV24-1 and TRBJ2-2; no firm D call. Trimming took off 1 base at V and 7 bases at J, with 9 bases between the two ends. The CDR3 length is 14 residues. Germline loops: CDR1 KGHDR, CDR2 SFDVKD. CDR3 region: CATSDLREDGELFF. The DNA for the CDR3 is TGTGCCACCAGTGATTTAAGGGAAGACGGGGAGCTGTTTTTT.

The rearrangement links TRBV9 to TRBJ2-3; D is unresolved. The germline V and J ends were trimmed by 7 bases and 2 bases, with 17 bases remaining between them. CDR1 is SGDLS, CDR2 YYNGEE, per germline. The CDR3 runs to 15 residues. The CDR3 DNA sequence: TGTGCCAGCGGACCCCTACTTTACCCCACAGATACGCAGTATTTT. This encodes CASGPLLYPTDTQYF.

This clonotype was observed a few times. The chain has TRBV7-2 and TRBJ1-1; maybe TRBD1 (6 bases). CDR3 length equals 14 residues. V lost 5 bases and J 3 bases, leaving 13 bases between the germline ends. Looked up from germline, CDR1 is SGHTA and CDR2 is FQGNSA. CDR3 coding DNA: TGTGCCAGCAGCCTAGAGGGACAAGACACTGAAGCTTTCTTT. Protein sequence: CASSLEGQDTEAFF.

On this clonotype itself: At one boundary the junction diverges from the germline segment, which might be a read error. The rearrangement joins TRBV20-1 to TRBJ2-1, with 14 bases matching TRBD2. The CDR3 runs to 14 residues. In germline, CDR1 is DFQATT, CDR2 SNEGSKA (reference sequence). The CDR3 loop is CSAEGLAGDNKQFF. CDR3 DNA sequence: TGCAGTGCCGAGGGACTAGCGGGGGACAATAAGCAGTTCTTC.

The chain couples TRBV7-9 to TRBJ2-1; perhaps TRBD2 as D (5 bases). CDR3 size: 13 residues. V lost 11 bases, J lost 6 bases, and 17 bases lay in between. Germline CDR1 SEHNR, CDR2 FQNEAQ (reference sequence). The CDR3 reads CAGSRGFGNEQFF. CDR3 bases: TGTGCCGGGTCACGGGGATTCGGCAATGAGCAGTTCTTC.

The V gene is TRBV30, the J gene TRBJ2-3, with D perhaps TRBD2 (6 bases). The length of the CDR3 is 14 residues. V lost 4 bases and J 3 bases, leaving 14 bases between the germline ends. CDR1 is GTSNPN, CDR2 SVGIG, per germline (reference sequence). The CDR3 is CAWTGVGRTDTQYF. In DNA form, the CDR3 reads TGTGCCTGGACGGGAGTCGGGAGAACAGATACGCAGTATTTT.

A few counts support this clonotype. This chain joins TRBV2 and TRBJ1-1; no clear D. CDR3 length equals 15 residues. CDR1 and CDR2 (germline): SNHLY, FYNNEI. V lost 6 bases, J lost 1 base, and 15 bases lay in between. The CDR3 DNA is TGTGCCAGCAGGTTAGTTCGGGGAGGGAACACTGAAGCTTTCTTT. This sequence encodes CASRLVRGGNTEAFF.

The J gene is TRBJ1-5, the V gene TRBV12-3 or TRBV12-4; 7 bases align to TRBD1. The CDR3 is made up of 13 amino acids. The ends lost 6 bases at V and 7 bases at J; junction bases unmatched: 6. Here the CDR3 reads CASSQQGQQPQHF. In nucleotides, the CDR3 is TGTGCCAGCAGCCAACAGGGGCAGCAGCCCCAGCATTTT.

The table lists this clonotype with a few counts. The V call is TRBV11-1, the J call TRBJ2-1; 9 positions match TRBD1. CDR3 length equals 15 residues. Trimming cost V 5 bases and J 4 bases; bases outside gene matches: 6. CDR1 and CDR2 (germline): SGHAT, FQDESV (reference sequence). CDR3 DNA sequence: TGTGCCAGCAGCGGTGGGACAGGGCCATACAATGAGCAGTTCTTC. Translated: CASSGGTGPYNEQFF.

This clonotype came up a few times. The gene calls are TRBV7-2 and TRBJ1-5, with TRBD1 identical over 7 bases. The CDR3 runs 16 residues. Unmatched junction bases numbered 6, after V lost 0 bases and J lost 4 bases. Per the germline V gene, CDR1 is SGHTA and CDR2 is FQGNSA. The DNA of the CDR3 is TGTGCCAGCAGCTTAGCAACCGGGACAGTTAATCAGCCCCAGCATTTT. Residues: CASSLATGTVNQPQHF.

This chain links TRBV20-1 with TRBJ2-1; 7 nucleotides align to TRBD2. Trimming at V came to 6 bases and at J to 5 bases, leaving 7 bases not matched to a gene. Looked up from germline, CDR1 is DFQATT and CDR2 is SNEGSKA (reference sequence). The CDR3 runs 13 residues. CDR3 loop: CSAPPRGDNEQFF. Here the CDR3 DNA reads TGCAGTGCCCCCCCCCGGGGGGACAATGAGCAGTTCTTC.

This clonotype was picked up a small number of times. CDR3: CSARPTTNEQFF. The CDR3 DNA follows: TGCAGTGCTAGACCAACTACTAATGAGCAGTTCTTC. V is TRBV20-1 and J is TRBJ2-1; no clear D. CDR1 is DFQATT and CDR2 is SNEGSKA in the germline V gene (reference sequence). The V and J ends lost 2 bases and 7 bases respectively, with 9 bases between them. The CDR3 is 12 amino acids.

The chain couples TRBV4-2 to TRBJ2-3; TRBD2 aligns across 7 bases. Germline V gene sequence: CDR1 LGHNA, CDR2 YNFKEQ. CDR3 length: 15 amino acids. The ends lost 5 bases at V and 4 bases at J; junction bases unmatched: 9. The CDR3 here is CASSTRHGGADTQYF. The CDR3 DNA reads as TGTGCCAGCAGCACGCGACATGGGGGGGCAGATACGCAGTATTTT.

This clonotype was seen many times. This chain joins TRBV20-1 and TRBJ2-2; D may match TRBD1 or TRBD2 (5 bases each). Per the germline V gene, CDR1 is DFQATT and CDR2 is SNEGSKA (reference sequence). The germline V and J ends were trimmed by 3 bases and 5 bases, with 19 bases remaining between them. This CDR3 spans 16 amino acids. CDR3 region: CSASTTVQGGTGELFF. The DNA for the CDR3 is TGCAGTGCTAGTACAACGGTCCAGGGCGGGACCGGGGAGCTGTTTTTT.

This clonotype has a count of ten or more. The chain is built from TRBV5-4 and TRBJ1-2; D remains ambiguous. The CDR3 covers 15 residues. The ends were cut back, 0 bases at V and 3 bases at J, with 12 bases in the middle. Germline loops: CDR1 SGHNT, CDR2 YYREEE (reference sequence). The CDR3 region has the DNA TGTGCCAGCAGCTTGGTTGGCCAGAAGGACTATGGCTACACCTTC. Translation gives CASSLVGQKDYGYTF. Full variable domain (missing parts from reference TRBV5-4 and TRBJ1-2): ETGVTQSPTHLIKTRGQQVTLRCSSQSGHNTVSWYQQALGQGPQFIFQYYREEENGRGNFPPRFSGLQFPNYSSELNVNALELDDSALYLCASSLVGQKDYGYTFGSGTRLTVV.

This clonotype was found a few times. The rearrangement joins TRBV4-1 to TRBJ2-3; tentative D call: TRBD2 (5 bases). Germline values: CDR1 MGHRA, CDR2 YSYEKL. The CDR3 spans 16 residues. V lost 4 bases to trimming and J lost 4 bases, with 18 bases between them. The DNA for the CDR3 is TGCGCCAGCAGCCTACCCACCCCGGCGGGCGCAGATACGCAGTATTTT. Its protein is CASSLPTPAGADTQYF.

By share, this clonotype ranks as medium-sized. The rearrangement joins TRBV12-3 or TRBV12-4 to TRBJ2-2, with D unresolved. The CDR3 has 14 residues. Trimming left V 4 bases short and J 1 base short, with 7 bases between. The CDR3 DNA reads as TGTGCCAGCAGTTGGGCAGGGAACACCGGGGAGCTGTTTTTT. This gives the protein CASSWAGNTGELFF.

In nucleotides, the CDR3 is TGCAGTGCCGTAGAGGGGTCCGGGCCCCAGCATTTT. As protein: CSAVEGSGPQHF. The chain combines TRBV20-1 with TRBJ1-5; perhaps TRBD1 as D (5 bases). The V and J ends lost 6 bases and 9 bases respectively, with 15 bases between them. This CDR3 contains 12 residues. CDR1 and CDR2 from the germline V gene are DFQATT and SNEGSKA (reference sequence).